This T cell receptor (beta chain) is drawn from a study of glioma-infiltrating T cells after dendritic cell vaccination. This CDR3 is built from 15 residues. The ends lost 5 bases at V and 3 bases at J; junction bases unmatched: 6. CDR1 SGHTA and CDR2 FQGTGA come from the germline V gene. The assay was immunoSEQ multiplex PCR, and TCRdb's table has in-frame clones only and misses some. The data show 65,000 to 80,000 clones, approximately 80% seen once. This sequence was found in a human donor with glioblastoma. The material was blood, obtained before dendritic cell vaccination. The chain recombines TRBV7-3 with TRBJ2-7; 11 bases align to TRBD1. The CDR3 DNA reads as TGTGCCAGCAGCCCCGGGACAGGGGGAAACTACGAGCAGTACTTC. It codes for CASSPGTGGNYEQYF.